The clone carrying this TCR beta chain was observed a handful of times. Its target is unknown. Trimming cost V 2 bases and J 0 bases; bases outside gene matches: 1. Germline V CDR1 and CDR2: ENHRY, SYGVKD. The CDR3 runs 14 residues. Using immunoSEQ multiplex PCR, the repertoire was profiled, and TCRdb retains in-frame clones only, with some absent. The table has some 25,000 clones, roughly 82% seen once. The sample comes from a study of a mutant IDH1 vaccine in newly diagnosed glioma. As for the study in general: Vaccines began 4-6 weeks after radiotherapy alone, or with temozolomide cycles. Visit V13 took place at week 47, and visit V12 happened at week 35. Earlier care involved radiotherapy, temozolomide, or both, and the majority received both.

Time point specified: week 47, end of study. A 20-mer mutant IDH1 peptide at 300 ug was injected subcutaneously with topical imiquimod. Findings of the study overall: The study observed vaccine-induced immune responses in roughly 93% of patients.

The V gene is TRBV10-3, the J gene TRBJ2-7; the match to TRBD2 covers 7 bases. Sequenced here: PBMCs, sampled from a glioma patient whose treatment included an IDH1 peptide vaccine. The TCR was taken from a man aged 40-50 years with glioma. Some clones in this sample may be carry-over from other donors' samples. As DNA, the CDR3 is TGTGCCATCAGTGAGCGGGGGGACTCCTACGAGCAGTACTTC. Encoded protein: CAISERGDSYEQYF.